This T cell receptor beta chain was sequenced in a study of blood T cell repertoires in COVID-19. CDR1 and CDR2 from the germline V gene are SGHDN and FVKESK. This CDR3 is built from 13 residues. Trimming left V 0 bases short and J 3 bases short, with 5 bases between. The method was immunoSEQ multiplex PCR; TCRdb's version includes in-frame clones alone and lacks a portion of them. The data contain tens of thousands of clones, 79% of them singletons. This clonotype was sampled from a man aged 55 to 69 with active or convalescent COVID-19. Sequencing was performed on peripheral blood. The chain is built from TRBV14 and TRBJ1-1; no clear D. CDR3 sequence: CASSQERHTEAFF. CDR3 coding DNA: TGTGCCAGCAGCCAAGAGCGGCACACTGAAGCTTTCTTT.